Listed below are T cell receptor beta chains from one sample, sequenced in a study of T cells in Graves' hyperthyroidism and ophthalmopathy. In TCRdb, the multiplex PCR reads were re-called with MiXCR into one record per CDR3 protein. Among approximately 600,000 distinct CDR3 sequences listed, roughly 20% were seen once. Sequenced sample: blood. Receptors originate from a man younger than 45 with Graves' ophthalmopathy. Each CDR3 is given with its conserved first and last residue. Each record gives: V gene, clone size, D gene, CDR3 protein. A D gene is named only where the DNA matches it firmly. Size is omitted from some rows. Given values are once, few, many or a class for expanded clones.

V gene: TRBV20-1
clone size: many
D gene: .
CDR3 protein: CSARDDRAEGYEQYF

V gene: TRBV7-8
clone size: few
D gene: TRBD1
CDR3 protein: CASSVQGAAGELFF

V gene: TRBV12-3/TRBV12-4
clone size: .
D gene: TRBD1
CDR3 protein: CASREAGTGVLGYTF

V gene: TRBV24-1
clone size: .
D gene: TRBD1
CDR3 protein: CATSGPGQGEYTQYF

V gene: TRBV2
clone size: many
D gene: TRBD1
CDR3 protein: CASSGQGGVLNQPQHF

V gene: TRBV30
clone size: many
D gene: .
CDR3 protein: CAWMLGLSGYTF

V gene: TRBV11-1
clone size: .
D gene: TRBD2
CDR3 protein: CASSLVLGLVNEQFF

V gene: TRBV29-1
clone size: many
D gene: TRBD2
CDR3 protein: CSVQRWREGSDTQYF

V gene: TRBV7-9
clone size: many
D gene: TRBD1
CDR3 protein: CASSLPLDRGWSTDTQYF

V gene: TRBV29-1
clone size: few
D gene: TRBD2
CDR3 protein: CSALPGLAGNNEQFF

V gene: TRBV5-4
clone size: .
D gene: .
CDR3 protein: CASSRSSTGTLSYEQYF

V gene: TRBV11-2
clone size: many
D gene: TRBD2
CDR3 protein: CASSLDSLAGVETQYF

V gene: TRBV7-2
clone size: many
D gene: TRBD1
CDR3 protein: CASSSGTAFYSGNTIYF

V gene: TRBV20-1
clone size: .
D gene: .
CDR3 protein: CSVGGQANTEAFF

V gene: TRBV29-1
clone size: many
D gene: .
CDR3 protein: CSVVTVYEQYF

V gene: TRBV10-2
clone size: few
D gene: TRBD2
CDR3 protein: CATTGEGNEQFF

V gene: TRBV6-1
clone size: .
D gene: TRBD1
CDR3 protein: CASTSGTGSSYEQYF

V gene: TRBV20-1
clone size: .
D gene: .
CDR3 protein: CSAIANSYEQYF

V gene: TRBV6-2/TRBV6-3
clone size: .
D gene: .
CDR3 protein: CASSPTGTEHYEQYF

V gene: TRBV7-9
clone size: few
D gene: TRBD2
CDR3 protein: CASSSQQMRQRSGRAVETQYF

V gene: TRBV6-1
clone size: few
D gene: .
CDR3 protein: CASSFRSVGGNEQFF

V gene: TRBV6-1
clone size: few
D gene: .
CDR3 protein: CASSERAGQYEQYF

V gene: TRBV10-3
clone size: .
D gene: .
CDR3 protein: CATIKQGSIYEQYF

V gene: TRBV11-2
clone size: .
D gene: TRBD1
CDR3 protein: CASSPDRGVGNIQYF

V gene: TRBV27
clone size: many
D gene: .
CDR3 protein: CASSSAGSYEQYF

V gene: TRBV7-9
clone size: once
D gene: .
CDR3 protein: CASSPPGGGTDTQYF

V gene: TRBV30
clone size: many
D gene: .
CDR3 protein: CAWRWRAGTEAFF

V gene: TRBV20-1
clone size: .
D gene: .
CDR3 protein: CSPYGTTSSYEQYF

V gene: TRBV10-3
clone size: .
D gene: .
CDR3 protein: CETFGGSAFHSEQFF

V gene: TRBV2
clone size: many
D gene: .
CDR3 protein: CASSEARDPGASYGYTF

V gene: TRBV6-6
clone size: .
D gene: .
CDR3 protein: CASSYGSLVSSYEQYF

V gene: TRBV3-1
clone size: many
D gene: .
CDR3 protein: CASSQGWNTEAFF

V gene: TRBV6-1
clone size: few
D gene: .
CDR3 protein: CASSDSWDSETQYF

V gene: TRBV28
clone size: .
D gene: .
CDR3 protein: CASSFLSRELFF

V gene: TRBV7-2
clone size: .
D gene: TRBD2
CDR3 protein: CASSLRLAGVRVGDTQYF

V gene: TRBV5-4
clone size: .
D gene: TRBD1
CDR3 protein: CASSPRTGPEAFF

V gene: TRBV29-1
clone size: .
D gene: TRBD2
CDR3 protein: CSVEGLAGGVQETQYF

V gene: TRBV11-2
clone size: many
D gene: .
CDR3 protein: CASSPRVIPEKLFF

V gene: TRBV7-2
clone size: few
D gene: .
CDR3 protein: CASSLFQSPGELFF

V gene: TRBV27
clone size: many
D gene: .
CDR3 protein: CASSLSTNVGGSNQPQHF

V gene: TRBV6-2/TRBV6-3
clone size: few
D gene: TRBD1
CDR3 protein: CASSRRGLGNTIYF

V gene: TRBV7-8
clone size: many
D gene: TRBD1
CDR3 protein: CASSAEQGAQYNEQFF

V gene: TRBV10-3
clone size: .
D gene: TRBD1
CDR3 protein: CAISATGANYGYTF

V gene: TRBV2
clone size: .
D gene: TRBD2
CDR3 protein: CASTGRSGREQYF

V gene: TRBV28
clone size: many
D gene: TRBD2
CDR3 protein: CASSLGGLGRQETQYF

V gene: TRBV12-3/TRBV12-4
clone size: many
D gene: TRBD1
CDR3 protein: CASSPRQGGQPQHF

V gene: TRBV20-1
clone size: .
D gene: .
CDR3 protein: CSATPQRVHQETQYF

V gene: TRBV20-1
clone size: few
D gene: TRBD2
CDR3 protein: CSANPAGITGELFF

V gene: TRBV27
clone size: .
D gene: .
CDR3 protein: CASTRSGSYEQYF

V gene: TRBV30
clone size: many
D gene: .
CDR3 protein: CAWSVTYEQYF

V gene: TRBV18
clone size: many
D gene: TRBD2
CDR3 protein: CASSPRRERSEQFF

V gene: TRBV27
clone size: many
D gene: .
CDR3 protein: CASSPSPRGTDTQYF

V gene: TRBV20-1
clone size: few
D gene: .
CDR3 protein: CSAGFEQYF